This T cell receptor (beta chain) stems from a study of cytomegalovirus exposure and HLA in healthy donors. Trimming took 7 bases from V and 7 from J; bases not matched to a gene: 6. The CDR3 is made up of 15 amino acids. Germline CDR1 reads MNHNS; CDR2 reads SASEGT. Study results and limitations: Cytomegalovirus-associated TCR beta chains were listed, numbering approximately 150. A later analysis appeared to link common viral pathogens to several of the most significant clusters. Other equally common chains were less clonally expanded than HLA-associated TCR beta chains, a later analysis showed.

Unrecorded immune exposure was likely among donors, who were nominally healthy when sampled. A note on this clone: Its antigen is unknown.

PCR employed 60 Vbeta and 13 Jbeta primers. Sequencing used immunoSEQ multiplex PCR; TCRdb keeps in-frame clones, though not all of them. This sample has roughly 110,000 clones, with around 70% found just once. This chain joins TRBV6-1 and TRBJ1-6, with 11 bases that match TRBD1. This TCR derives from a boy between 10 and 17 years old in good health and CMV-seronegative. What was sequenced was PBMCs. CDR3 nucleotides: TGTGCCAGCACCCTAAGGACAGGGGGCAATTCACCCCTCCACTTT. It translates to CASTLRTGGNSPLHF.